The 24 T cell receptor beta chains below all came from one sample that was sequenced in a study of Graves' ophthalmopathy and Graves' hyperthyroidism. TCR beta CDR3 amplification used RNA transcripts. The workflow started with a first-round RT-PCR run with HTBI primers and then moved on to a second-round multiplex PCR. TCRdb recomputed calls from the multiplex PCR reads with MiXCR, one row per CDR3 protein. Here the sample spans about 480,000 distinct CDR3 sequences, about an eighth being singletons. The sequenced sample consisted of blood. Every receptor here comes from a woman aged 30 to 39 with Graves' ophthalmopathy.

This clonotype was found many times. The rearrangement links TRBV15 to TRBJ1-6, with D perhaps TRBD1 (5 bases). The germline V gene encodes CDR1 LNHNV and CDR2 YYDKDF (reference sequence). V dropped 2 bases and J dropped 6 bases, with 11 bases sitting between them. The CDR3 sequence is 15 residues long. The CDR3 loop is CATSRHPGGNSPLHF. In DNA form, the CDR3 reads TGTGCCACCAGCAGACATCCCGGGGGTAATTCACCCCTCCACTTT. The whole variable domain, remainder taken from reference TRBV15 and TRBJ1-6, is DAMVIQNPRYQVTQFGKPVTLSCSQTLNHNVMYWYQQKSSQAPKLLFHYYDKDFNNEADTPDNFQSRRPNTSFCFLDIRSPGLGDTAMYLCATSRHPGGNSPLHFGNGTRLTVT.

This clonotype was counted ten times or more. The gene calls are TRBV20-1 and TRBJ1-5, with no clear D. V lost 6 bases and J 7 bases, leaving 22 bases between the germline ends. Germline V gives CDR1 DFQATT, CDR2 SNEGSKA (reference sequence). This CDR3 has 15 amino acids. CDR3 in DNA: TGCAGTGCCATTCTATCTGGGCAGTCTGGCCAGCCCCAGCATTTT. This codes for CSAILSGQSGQPQHF.

This clonotype has a handful of counts. The chain joins TRBV5-1 to TRBJ2-7, with D possibly called TRBD1 or TRBD2 (5 bases each). V was trimmed by 3 bases and J by 1 base, leaving 11 bases between them. CDR3 length: 14 amino acids. Germline CDR1 is SGHRS and CDR2 is YFSETQ. The CDR3 sequence is CASSSGTSSYEQYF. CDR3 coding DNA: TGCGCCAGCAGCTCCGGGACGTCATCCTACGAGCAGTACTTC.

This clonotype was observed many times. The chain uses TRBV18 and TRBJ2-5; D possibly corresponds to TRBD2 (6 bases). The length of the CDR3 is 14 residues. Trimming left V 6 bases short and J 4 bases short, with 15 bases between. The germline V gene encodes CDR1 KGHSH and CDR2 LQKENI. The CDR3 coding sequence is TGTGCCAGCTCCCCTTTGACAGCGGGAGAGACCCAGTACTTC. Encoded protein: CASSPLTAGETQYF.

This rearrangement joins TRBV12-3 or TRBV12-4 to TRBJ1-1, with D hard to call. The germline V and J ends were trimmed by 4 bases and 5 bases, with 14 bases remaining between them. This CDR3 spans 14 amino acids. The CDR3: CASSYSSKTTEAFF. CDR3 bases: TGTGCCAGCAGTTACTCGAGTAAGACTACTGAAGCTTTCTTT.

There are many counts of this clonotype. J is TRBJ2-6 and V is TRBV20-1, with D perhaps TRBD1 or TRBD2 (6 bases each). Germline V gene sequence: CDR1 DFQATT, CDR2 SNEGSKA (reference sequence). Trimming removed 3 bases at V and 0 bases at J, with 18 bases between. The CDR3 is 18 residues long. The CDR3 reads CSASESWGAHSGANVLTF. The CDR3 region has the DNA TGCAGTGCTAGTGAGTCGTGGGGGGCACACTCTGGGGCCAACGTCCTGACTTTC.

In this sample, this clonotype turned up many times. The chain is built from TRBV6-4 and TRBJ2-2; D unresolved. CDR3 size: 14 residues. The V end was cut by 3 bases, the J end by 2 bases, with 7 bases between. CDR1 is MRHNA and CDR2 is SNTAGT in the germline V gene. CDR3 loop: CASSENRNTGELFF. The CDR3 nucleotides are TGTGCCAGCAGTGAGAACAGAAACACCGGGGAGCTGTTTTTT.

This clonotype was detected many times. This rearrangement joins TRBV19 to TRBJ1-5, with a weak D call TRBD1 (5 bases). CDR1 and CDR2 from the germline V gene are LNHDA and SQIVND (reference sequence). V was pared by 6 bases and J by 1 base, with 13 bases between. The CDR3 length is 15 residues. Written as DNA, the CDR3 is TGTGCCAGTAGCCGCCTCCGGGACAGCAATCAGCCCCAGCATTTT. It yields the protein CASSRLRDSNQPQHF.

This clonotype was found a few times. The chain is built from TRBV6-1 and TRBJ2-5, with D uncertain. V lost 3 bases, J lost 1 base, and 12 bases lay in between. Germline V CDR1 and CDR2: MNHNS, SASEGT. The CDR3 spans 15 residues. CDR3 residues: CASSEHRASQETQYF. CDR3 nucleotides: TGTGCCAGCAGTGAGCACCGGGCGTCCCAAGAGACCCAGTACTTC.

This clonotype was picked up many times. This chain joins TRBV7-2 and TRBJ2-5; TRBD2 might be the D (5 bases). Trimming took off 3 bases at V and 8 bases at J, with 10 bases between the two ends. CDR1 is SGHTA, CDR2 FQGNSA, per germline. The CDR3 covers 12 residues. In nucleotides, the CDR3 is TGTGCCAGCAGCTTTAATGCGGGTACCCAGTACTTC. Amino acid sequence: CASSFNAGTQYF.

The chain links TRBV12-3 or TRBV12-4 to TRBJ2-5; 10 positions agree with TRBD1. J lost 5 bases, V lost 4 bases, and 7 bases had no gene match. This CDR3 region has 15 residues. CDR3 DNA: TGTGCCAGCAGTTCAACCGGGACAGGGGTGGAGACCCAGTACTTC. Translation: CASSSTGTGVETQYF.

This clonotype was observed many times. This sequence joins TRBV6-1 and TRBJ1-2; D not resolved. The CDR3 spans 15 residues. Germline CDR1 reads MNHNS; CDR2 reads SASEGT. The V and J ends lost 6 bases and 7 bases respectively, with 21 bases between them. CDR3 protein: CASSRYDAGGSGYTF. The CDR3 DNA sequence: TGTGCCAGCAGCCGATATGATGCAGGAGGGTCTGGCTACACCTTC.

J is TRBJ1-4 and V is TRBV9; D may be TRBD1 (6 bases). The CDR3 covers 18 residues. From germline, CDR1 is SGDLS and CDR2 YYNGEE. Trimming pared 0 bases from V and 0 bases from J, leaving 15 bases between. CDR3 sequence (DNA): TGTGCCAGCAGCGTAGGTTGGGGTAAGGGGGCAACTAATGAAAAACTGTTTTTT. It is translated as CASSVGWGKGATNEKLFF.

Many counts were recorded for this clonotype. The chain employs TRBV4-1 and TRBJ1-1; a weak D match, TRBD1 (5 bases). With 3 bases removed from V and 0 bases from J, the gap between germline ends came to 11 bases. CDR3 length: 15 amino acids. From germline, CDR1 is MGHRA and CDR2 YSYEKL. CDR3 region: CASSHRDGLNTEAFF. The CDR3 coding sequence is TGCGCCAGCAGCCATCGGGACGGACTGAACACTGAAGCTTTCTTT.

The sample holds many counts of this clonotype. The chain couples TRBV7-2 to TRBJ1-1; D is unclear. This CDR3 contains 15 residues. CDR1 and CDR2 (germline): SGHTA, FQGNSA. V shed 2 bases and J shed 4 bases, with 14 bases lying between them. The CDR3 loop is CASSLFGFSGTEAFF. The DNA of the CDR3 is TGTGCCAGCAGCTTATTTGGATTCTCTGGCACTGAAGCTTTCTTT. Using reference TRBV7-2 and TRBJ1-1 for the parts outside the CDR3, the full variable domain is GAGVSQSPSNKVTEKGKDVELRCDPISGHTALYWYRQSLGQGLEFLIYFQGNSAPDKSGLPSDRFSAERTGGSVSTLTIQRTQQEDSAVYLCASSLFGFSGTEAFFGQGTRLTVV.

This clonotype was recorded at least ten times. The genes are TRBV5-1 and TRBJ2-2; 7 positions match TRBD1. Unmatched junction bases numbered 9, after V lost 4 bases and J lost 6 bases. The CDR3 sequence is 15 residues long. The germline gives CDR1 SGHRS, CDR2 YFSETQ. CDR3 nucleotide sequence: TGCGCCAGCAGCCGTCCACAGGGGAGCGCCGGGGAGCTGTTTTTT. Protein sequence: CASSRPQGSAGELFF.

This clonotype was counted at least ten times. In DNA, the CDR3 is TGTGCCTGGAGTGTAGGGTTGGGCAATCAGCCCCAGCATTTT. It yields the protein CAWSVGLGNQPQHF. The V gene is TRBV30, the J gene TRBJ1-5, with D hard to call. V was clipped by 0 bases and J by 2 bases, with 8 bases between them. This CDR3 has 14 residues. Germline CDR1 is GTSNPN and CDR2 is SVGIG (reference sequence). Combining the CDR3 with reference TRBV30 and TRBJ1-5 gives the whole variable domain SQTIHQWPATLVQPVGSPLSLECTVEGTSNPNLYWYRQAAGRGLQLLFYSVGIGQISSEVPQNLSASRPQDRQFILSSKKLLLSDSGFYLCAWSVGLGNQPQHFGDGTRLSIL.

This clonotype was counted ten times or more. The V call is TRBV19, the J call TRBJ2-5, with D tentatively TRBD2 (6 bases). The CDR3 spans 13 residues. CDR1 LNHDA and CDR2 SQIVND come from the germline V gene (reference sequence). Deletions cut 5 bases from V and 4 bases from J, with 11 bases between. The CDR3 nucleotides are TGTGCCAGTAGTTCGACTAGAGGAGAGACCCAGTACTTC. The encoded protein is CASSSTRGETQYF. The entire variable domain, with the rest obtained from reference TRBV19 and TRBJ2-5, is as follows: DGGITQSPKYLFRKEGQNVTLSCEQNLNHDAMYWYRQDPGQGLRLIYYSQIVNDFQKGDIAEGYSVSREKKESFPLTVTSAQKNPTAFYLCASSSTRGETQYFGPGTRLLVL.

This clonotype was recorded many times. The chain is built from TRBV6-5 and TRBJ1-6; D possibly corresponds to TRBD1 (5 bases). Trimming pared 2 bases from V and 2 bases from J, leaving 10 bases between. The CDR3 totals 16 residues. Germline V gives CDR1 MNHEY, CDR2 SVGAGI. The CDR3 DNA follows: TGTGCCAGCAGTTACGGGGCAGGGACCTATAATTCACCCCTCCACTTT. Its protein product is CASSYGAGTYNSPLHF.

This clonotype was counted at least ten times. V and J are TRBV7-2 and TRBJ1-6; no firm D call. V was clipped by 6 bases and J by 11 bases, with 5 bases between them. The CDR3 covers 10 residues. Germline CDR1 and CDR2: SGHTA and FQGNSA. The CDR3 region is CASRTTPLHF. DNA for the CDR3: TGTGCCAGCAGGACTACACCCCTCCACTTT.

The table lists this clonotype with many counts. This chain links TRBV28 with TRBJ1-1; no reliable D call. V gave up 4 bases and J gave up 2 bases, with 11 bases separating them. The CDR3 spans 14 residues. Germline lookup yields CDR1 MDHEN and CDR2 SYDVKM. CDR3 in DNA: TGTGCCAGCAGTTATGAAGGGAAAAACACTGAAGCTTTCTTT. Translation gives CASSYEGKNTEAFF. Drawing the rest from reference TRBV28 and TRBJ1-1, the complete variable domain is DVKVTQSSRYLVKRTGEKVFLECVQDMDHENMFWYRQDPGLGLRLIYFSYDVKMKEKGDIPEGYSVSREKKERFSLILESASTNQTSMYLCASSYEGKNTEAFFGQGTRLTVV.

This clonotype was seen at least ten times. The rearrangement joins TRBV29-1 to TRBJ1-2; D is unresolved. This CDR3 is built from 13 residues. The V gene lost 4 bases and the J gene lost 3 bases, with 12 bases spanning the gap. CDR1 and CDR2 from the germline V gene are SQVTM and ANQGSEA. This CDR3 is CSVAMGSYYGYTF. The CDR3 DNA reads as TGCAGCGTTGCGATGGGCAGCTACTATGGCTACACCTTC. The complete variable domain, with remaining parts taken from reference TRBV29-1 and TRBJ1-2, reads SAVISQKPSRDICQRGTSLTIQCQVDSQVTMMFWYRQQPGQSLTLIATANQGSEATYESGFVIDKFPISRPNLTFSTLTVSNMSPEDSSIYLCSVAMGSYYGYTFGSGTRLTVV.

The table lists this clonotype with many counts. The CDR3 sequence: CASSPGLTTEAFF. CDR3 coding DNA: TGTGCCAGCAGTCCGGGGTTGACAACTGAAGCTTTCTTT. The V call is TRBV27, the J call TRBJ1-1; D gene ambiguous. This CDR3 region has 13 residues. V lost 5 bases and J 5 bases, leaving 12 bases between the germline ends. Germline V lookup: CDR1 MNHEY, CDR2 SMNVEV (reference sequence).

This clonotype occurred many times. The rearrangement joins TRBV5-8 to TRBJ2-2; D remains ambiguous. The CDR3 consists of 14 residues. Trimming stripped 5 bases from V and 0 bases from J, with 8 bases between. CDR1 is SGHTS and CDR2 is YDEGEE in the germline V gene. CDR3 amino acids: CASRRTANTGELFF. For the CDR3, the DNA is TGTGCCAGCAGGCGTACAGCGAACACCGGGGAGCTGTTTTTT.